This T cell receptor (beta chain) originates from a study of PD-L1 blockade in urothelial cancer. On the study more broadly: Analyses used blood from 3 weeks (second dose) and 6 weeks after treatment start.

This clone was detected a few times. Its cognate antigen is unknown. Study outcomes and limitations: In blood at 3 weeks, tumor-associated clones expanded more among patients with durable benefit. Improved survival was predicted by pretreatment blood TCR clonality below the median.

The time point denotes: pretreatment peripheral blood. V was shortened by 0 bases and J by 4 bases, with 10 bases between the two germline ends. Germline V gene data show CDR1 as SGHTS and CDR2 as YDEGEE. This CDR3 has 14 residues. Every PCR was spiked with synthetic TCR analog templates. The method was immunoSEQ multiplex PCR; TCRdb's version includes in-frame clones alone and lacks a portion of them. The table records 43,000 or so clones, 80% of them present only once. Sequencing was performed on PBMCs, taken around atezolizumab (anti-PD-L1) treatment. The chain couples TRBV5-8 to TRBJ1-1, with D perhaps TRBD1 (5 bases). This clonotype was obtained from a man between 60 and 70 years old with urothelial cancer. The CDR3 nucleotides are TGTGCCAGCAGCTTGGCCCCGGGGGGCACTGAAGCTTTCTTT. Translated: CASSLAPGGTEAFF.